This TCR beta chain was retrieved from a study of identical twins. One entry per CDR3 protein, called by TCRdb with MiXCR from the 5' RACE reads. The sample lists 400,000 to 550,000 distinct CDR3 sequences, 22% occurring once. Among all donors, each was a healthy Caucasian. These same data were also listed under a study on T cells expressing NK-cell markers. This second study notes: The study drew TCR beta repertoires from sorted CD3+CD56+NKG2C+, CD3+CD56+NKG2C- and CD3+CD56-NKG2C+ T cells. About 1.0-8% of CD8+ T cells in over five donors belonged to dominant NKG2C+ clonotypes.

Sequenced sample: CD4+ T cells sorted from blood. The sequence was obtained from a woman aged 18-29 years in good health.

CDR3 bases: TGCGCCAGCAGCTCGGGGACAGGGGCGTGGGAGACCCAGTACTTC. Protein product: CASSSGTGAWETQYF. The chain employs TRBV5-1 and TRBJ2-5, with TRBD1 matching over 10 bases. Unmatched junction bases numbered 7, after V lost 3 bases and J lost 5 bases. Germline-derived CDR1 and CDR2 are SGHRS and YFSETQ. This CDR3 comprises 15 residues.